These 30 T cell receptor beta chains were sequenced from one sample in a study of blood T cells in healthy people across ages (dated by TCRdb to the mid-2010s). The library was obtained by 5' RACE. Sequenced on an Illumina HiSeq 2500. A second PCR of roughly 7 to 12 cycles was run with a J-beta primer mix and a sample-barcoded 5' primer. TCRdb trimmed the raw reads at Q25, called clones with MiXCR and kept productive beta chains. All rows with the same CDR3 protein become a single entry with the most common DNA and genes. The sample table shows approximately 810,000 distinct CDR3 sequences, and approximately 35% are seen once. The ten largest clones take up 10% to 15% of the sample. Sample: blood. The source is a man in his late teens or twenties in good health.

With respect to this clonotype: A junction boundary mismatches the germline segment, possibly from a read error. The chain links TRBV10-3 to TRBJ2-5, with a weak D call TRBD1 (6 bases). The CDR3 runs 13 residues. The germline gives CDR1 ENHRY, CDR2 SYGVKD. The CDR3 sequence: CAISGGHQETRYF. CDR3 sequence (DNA): TGTGCCATCAGTGGGGGGCACCAAGAGACCCGGTACTTC.

As to this clonotype: Germline and junction disagree at one end, which may indicate a read error. This rearrangement joins TRBV12-3 or TRBV12-4 to TRBJ2-1; 11 nucleotides line up with TRBD2. The J call may be wrong; the DNA end is better matched by TRBJ2-7. The CDR3 runs 15 residues. The chain's CDR3 is CASRLAGGEYNEQYF. For the CDR3, the DNA is TGTGCCAGCAGGTTAGCGGGGGGGGAGTACAATGAGCAGTACTTC.

The table lists this clonotype with many counts. The chain recombines TRBV9 with TRBJ1-6; D not resolved. CDR3 length: 15 residues. Trimming stripped 2 bases from V and 0 bases from J, with 6 bases between. Germline loops: CDR1 SGDLS, CDR2 YYNGEE. The CDR3 DNA follows: TGTGCCAGCAGCGTGGGCAGCTCCTATAATTCACCCCTCCACTTT. Its translation is CASSVGSSYNSPLHF.

V is TRBV20-1 and J is TRBJ2-1; TRBD2 aligns across 8 bases. Germline V gene lookup returns CDR1 DFQATT and CDR2 SNEGSKA (reference sequence). This CDR3 contains 14 residues. The trim removed 4 bases at V and 2 bases at J, leaving 4 bases unmatched. The CDR3 region is CSATGGGPYNEQFF. Written as DNA, the CDR3 is TGCAGTGCTACCGGCGGGGGGCCCTACAATGAGCAGTTCTTC.

This clonotype was counted many times. Germline and junction disagree at one end, which may indicate a read error. The J gene is TRBJ1-1, the V gene TRBV10-3; D call uncertain. Germline lookup yields CDR1 ENHRY and CDR2 SYGVKD. This CDR3 comprises 14 residues. CDR3 bases: TGTGCCATCAGTGAGTCCCTAATGAATACTGAAGCTTTCTTT. It specifies CAISESLMNTEAFF.

This clonotype has only a few counts. The chain uses TRBV30 and TRBJ1-1; D unclear. CDR1 and CDR2 from the germline V gene are GTSNPN and SVGIG (reference sequence). The CDR3 has 13 amino acids. Trimming took off 2 bases at V and 4 bases at J, with 11 bases between the two ends. CDR3 in DNA: TGTGCCTGGAGTAGGTCAGGTCTCACTGAAGCTTTCTTT. This gives the protein CAWSRSGLTEAFF. The full variable domain, completed using reference TRBV30 and TRBJ1-1, is SQTIHQWPATLVQPVGSPLSLECTVEGTSNPNLYWYRQAAGRGLQLLFYSVGIGQISSEVPQNLSASRPQDRQFILSSKKLLLSDSGFYLCAWSRSGLTEAFFGQGTRLTVV.

The table lists this clonotype with a few counts. V is TRBV2 and J is TRBJ1-2; possibly TRBD1 for D (5 bases). Germline V gene sequence: CDR1 SNHLY, CDR2 FYNNEI. The length of the CDR3 is 13 residues. V was pared by 7 bases and J by 4 bases, with 13 bases between. The CDR3 here is CASILDSSYGYTF. CDR3 nucleotide sequence: TGTGCCAGCATTCTAGACAGCTCCTATGGCTACACCTTC. The whole variable domain, filled in from reference TRBV2 and TRBJ1-2, reads EPEVTQTPSHQVTQMGQEVILRCVPISNHLYFYWYRQILGQKVEFLVSFYNNEISEKSEIFDDQFSVERPDGSNFTLKIRSTKLEDSAMYFCASILDSSYGYTFGSGTRLTVV.

This chain links TRBV20-1 with TRBJ2-2; no firm D call. Trimming pared 3 bases from V and 0 bases from J, leaving 14 bases between. The V gene's germline CDR1 is DFQATT and CDR2 SNEGSKA (reference sequence). This CDR3 has 16 amino acids. The CDR3 sequence is CSASLQFAANTGELFF. CDR3 DNA sequence: TGCAGTGCTAGTCTCCAGTTTGCGGCGAACACCGGGGAGCTGTTTTTT.

V usage is TRBV13 and J usage is TRBJ2-3, with D perhaps assigned TRBD1 or TRBD2 (5 bases each). Looked up from germline, CDR1 is PRHDT and CDR2 is FYEKMQ (reference sequence). The CDR3 runs 15 residues. Trimming took off 1 base at V and 7 bases at J, with 15 bases between the two ends. The CDR3 loop is CASSLVPSRGNTQYF. The CDR3 DNA reads TGTGCCAGCAGCTTAGTCCCCTCGAGGGGAAATACGCAGTATTTT.

This clonotype has a handful of counts. This chain uses TRBV10-3 with TRBJ1-6, with D maybe TRBD1 (5 bases). Looked up from germline, CDR1 is ENHRY and CDR2 is SYGVKD. The V and J ends lost 4 bases and 9 bases respectively, with 16 bases between them. The CDR3 covers 15 residues. CDR3 protein: CAISARDSTLSPLHF. In DNA form, the CDR3 reads TGTGCCATCAGTGCACGGGACTCAACTCTTTCACCCCTCCACTTT.

This clonotype was seen ten or more times. V usage is TRBV4-3 and J usage is TRBJ1-2; no definite D call. Trimming removed 0 bases from V and 5 bases from J, with 13 bases in between. The germline CDR1 and CDR2 sequences are LGHNA and YSLEER. This CDR3 contains 15 residues. CDR3 residues: CASSQDGPWSYGYTF. DNA of the CDR3: TGCGCCAGCAGCCAAGATGGCCCGTGGAGTTATGGCTACACCTTC.

This clonotype was counted only a few times. V usage is TRBV6-2 or TRBV6-3 and J usage is TRBJ1-2; no clear D gene. The CDR3 sequence is 12 residues long. Trimming left V 0 bases short and J 8 bases short, with 7 bases between. CDR1 and CDR2 (germline): MNHEY, SVGEGT. The CDR3 coding sequence is TGTGCCAGCAGTTACTCGACTCGCGGCTACACCTTC. Amino acids: CASSYSTRGYTF.

The rearrangement joins TRBV7-9 to TRBJ2-7, with D uncertain. CDR1 is SEHNR and CDR2 is FQNEAQ in the germline V gene (reference sequence). This CDR3 comprises 12 residues. V was cut by 4 bases and J by 4 bases, with 8 bases left in between. The CDR3 nucleotides read TGTGCCAGCAGCTCACAAGATTACGAGCAGTACTTC. This translates into CASSSQDYEQYF.

The table lists this clonotype with a few counts. The chain combines TRBV29-1 with TRBJ2-2, with D perhaps TRBD2 (6 bases). Trimming took 5 bases from V and 6 from J, leaving 16 bases between them. The CDR3 contains 14 residues. Germline V CDR1 and CDR2: SQVTM, ANQGSEA. The CDR3 here is CSVLGGTSPGELFF. As DNA, the CDR3 is TGCAGCGTTCTTGGAGGGACGAGCCCCGGGGAGCTGTTTTTT.

The V and J genes are TRBV5-1 and TRBJ2-2; maybe TRBD1 (6 bases). Trimming left V 0 bases short and J 0 bases short, with 6 bases between. The germline V gene encodes CDR1 SGHRS and CDR2 YFSETQ. This CDR3 is built from 15 residues. The CDR3 here is CASSLDRANTGELFF. The DNA for the CDR3 is TGCGCCAGCAGCTTGGACAGGGCGAACACCGGGGAGCTGTTTTTT.

This clonotype was seen a few times. This sequence joins TRBV4-1 and TRBJ2-1, with 13 bases that match TRBD2. CDR3 size: 19 residues. CDR1 and CDR2 (germline): MGHRA, YSYEKL. Germline trimming cut 2 bases from V and 7 bases from J; bases unmatched to any gene: 14. CDR3 residues: CASSQPPGLAGDPRNEQFF. DNA of the CDR3: TGCGCCAGCAGCCAACCCCCTGGACTAGCGGGGGACCCCCGGAATGAGCAGTTCTTC.

The table lists this clonotype with many counts. This sequence joins TRBV29-1 and TRBJ2-7; no clear D gene. Trimming removed 0 bases from V and 6 bases from J, with 9 bases in between. This CDR3 contains 12 residues. Germline V gives CDR1 SQVTM, CDR2 ANQGSEA. CDR3 DNA sequence: TGCAGCGTTGAAGAAATGGGCAGCGAGCAGTACTTC. It is translated as CSVEEMGSEQYF.

On this clonotype: A clone one base away is much larger, so this may be a read error. V usage is TRBV12-3 or TRBV12-4 and J usage is TRBJ2-1; 9 bases line up with TRBD1. This CDR3 has 13 residues. V trimming: 4 bases; J trimming: 9 bases; junction bases outside the gene matches: 4. CDR3 protein: CASSWGQGGEQFF. In nucleotides, the CDR3 is TGTGCCAGCAGTTGGGGACAGGGAGGTGAGCAGTTCTTC.

The chain's CDR3 is CSAEGRGGLSGNTIYF. Here the CDR3 DNA reads TGCAGCGCCGAAGGCAGGGGGGGACTCTCTGGAAACACCATATATTTT. The chain uses TRBV29-1 and TRBJ1-3; 7 bases line up with TRBD1. V was pared by 7 bases and J by 0 bases, with 12 bases of the junction left unmatched. This CDR3 has 16 amino acids. Germline V gene data show CDR1 as SQVTM and CDR2 as ANQGSEA.

This clonotype was found many times. The gene calls are TRBV6-2 or TRBV6-3 and TRBJ2-5; possibly TRBD2 for D (6 bases). From germline, CDR1 is MNHEY and CDR2 SVGEGT. The CDR3 covers 13 residues. Trimming stripped 4 bases from V and 9 bases from J, with 15 bases between. This CDR3 reads CASSSIGGTSQYF. The CDR3 bases are TGTGCCAGCAGTTCGATCGGGGGAACGTCCCAGTACTTC.

The chain employs TRBV6-2 or TRBV6-3 and TRBJ2-3; D remains unclear. Germline V gene lookup returns CDR1 MNHEY and CDR2 SVGEGT. CDR3 length: 16 residues. Trimming shortened V by 4 bases and J by 2 bases, and 16 bases separated the two germline ends. The CDR3 here is CASSSLGRTHTDTQYF. Here the CDR3 DNA reads TGTGCCAGCAGTTCCCTCGGGCGGACCCACACAGATACGCAGTATTTT.

The chain uses TRBV12-3 or TRBV12-4 and TRBJ2-3, with D possibly TRBD1 on 6 matching bases. Trimming removed 7 bases at V and 2 bases at J, with 19 bases between. The CDR3 has 16 amino acids. The CDR3 DNA is TGTGCCAGCATTCACTCCGGGACAACTTCCACAGATACGCAGTATTTT. It encodes CASIHSGTTSTDTQYF.

J is TRBJ2-1 and V is TRBV10-2; 11 bases map to TRBD1. CDR1 is WSHSY and CDR2 is SAAADI in the germline V gene. The CDR3 totals 16 residues. Germline trimming cut 6 bases from V and 6 bases from J; bases unmatched to any gene: 10. CDR3 in DNA: TGCGCCAGCAGAGACGTAACCGGGACAGGGGGCAATGAGCAGTTCTTC. It codes for CASRDVTGTGGNEQFF.

This clonotype occurred a few times. The chain has TRBV2 and TRBJ1-2, with 7 bases identical to TRBD1. The CDR3 totals 14 residues. V shed 6 bases and J 4 bases; nucleotides not matched to a gene: 8. Per the germline V gene, CDR1 is SNHLY and CDR2 is FYNNEI. The CDR3 sequence is CASSLDRDLYGYTF. Written as DNA, the CDR3 is TGTGCCAGCAGCTTAGACAGGGATCTCTATGGCTACACCTTC.

The chain is built from TRBV7-2 and TRBJ2-2; a possible D gene is TRBD2 (5 bases). Germline V CDR1 and CDR2: SGHTA, FQGNSA. V lost 8 bases and J lost 6, with 16 bases in between. The CDR3 contains 14 residues. The DNA of the CDR3 is TGTACCAGCGGCATTGAAGGAGGTCCCGGGGAGCTGTTTTTT. Its protein is CTSGIEGGPGELFF.

This clonotype turned up a few times. The rearrangement uses TRBV29-1 and TRBJ1-2, with D unclear. V shed 4 bases and J shed 7 bases, with 10 bases lying between them. Per germline, CDR1 SQVTM and CDR2 ANQGSEA. The CDR3 runs 11 residues. For the CDR3, the DNA is TGCAGCGTTGTTTGGAGTTCTGGCTACACCTTC. Amino acid sequence: CSVVWSSGYTF.

This clonotype has only a few counts. The chain employs TRBV12-3 or TRBV12-4 and TRBJ2-1, with TRBD2 matching 9 bases. V lost 3 bases and J lost 6; bases outside the gene matches: 3. The CDR3 spans 14 residues. The CDR3 DNA reads as TGTGCCAGCAGTTTTAGCGGGGGTCTCAATGAGCAGTTCTTC. This sequence encodes CASSFSGGLNEQFF.

V gene TRBV15 combines with J gene TRBJ1-5; TRBD1 aligns across 8 bases. Per the germline V gene, CDR1 is LNHNV and CDR2 is YYDKDF (reference sequence). The CDR3 runs to 18 residues. V lost 6 bases and J lost 4; bases outside the gene matches: 17. CDR3 residues: CATSSFLGQGGINQPQHF. CDR3 sequence (DNA): TGTGCCACCAGTAGCTTCCTCGGACAGGGTGGGATAAATCAGCCCCAGCATTTT. The whole variable domain, remainder taken from reference TRBV15 and TRBJ1-5, is DAMVIQNPRYQVTQFGKPVTLSCSQTLNHNVMYWYQQKSSQAPKLLFHYYDKDFNNEADTPDNFQSRRPNTSFCFLDIRSPGLGDTAMYLCATSSFLGQGGINQPQHFGDGTRLSIL.

The J gene is TRBJ1-2, the V gene TRBV6-2 or TRBV6-3; TRBD1 matches at 8 bases. V lost 11 bases and J lost 4; bases outside the gene matches: 9. The CDR3 loop spans 13 amino acids. Looked up from germline, CDR1 is MNHEY and CDR2 is SVGEGT. Here the CDR3 reads CACTRDRIYGYTF. The CDR3 DNA follows: TGTGCCTGCACCAGGGACAGGATCTATGGCTACACCTTC.

The table lists this clonotype with many counts. This sequence joins TRBV14 and TRBJ2-1; D is ambiguous. The V and J ends lost 4 bases and 1 base respectively, with 5 bases between them. The CDR3 spans 13 residues. Germline lookup yields CDR1 SGHDN and CDR2 FVKESK. CDR3 nucleotide sequence: TGTGCCAGCAGCCGCCGATCCTACAATGAGCAGTTCTTC. Its protein is CASSRRSYNEQFF.